A single sample is the source of the 7 T cell receptor beta chains below, sequenced in a study of blood T cell repertoires in COVID-19 (dated by TCRdb to 2020 to 2022). Library preparation employed the immunoSEQ multiplex PCR assay. TCRdb's version of the immuneACCESS table is confined to in-frame rearrangements and falls short of the full clone set. An unresolved V gene accounts for under half of the shortfall where checked; the remainder is of unknown origin. The sample contains some 150,000 clones, 80% to 85% of them found a single time. The ten most abundant clones make up 4% to 5% of the sample. The sample taken for sequencing was peripheral blood. These receptors were collected from a woman of 80 years or more with acute or convalescent COVID-19.

V usage is TRBV7-9 and J usage is TRBJ1-6; 8 nucleotides align to TRBD1. Trimming at V came to 5 bases and at J to 1 base, leaving 10 bases not matched to a gene. Germline loops: CDR1 SEHNR, CDR2 FQNEAQ (reference sequence). The CDR3 covers 18 residues. The CDR3 sequence: CASSRGQGVGSYNSPLHF. In nucleotides, the CDR3 is TGTGCCAGCAGCCGCGGACAGGGTGTTGGGTCCTATAATTCACCCCTCCACTTT.

The table lists this clone with a count of one. J is TRBJ1-3 and V is TRBV19; 10 positions match TRBD1. The germline V gene has CDR1 LNHDA and CDR2 SQIVND (reference sequence). J was trimmed by 3 bases and V by 8 bases; bases with no gene match: 1. The CDR3 has 13 amino acids. The CDR3: CASGTGVGNTIYF. CDR3 sequence (DNA): TGTGCCAGTGGGACAGGGGTTGGAAACACCATATATTTT.

There are a few counts of this clone. The chain links TRBV6-1 to TRBJ2-2; a weak D match, TRBD2 (5 bases). V lost 0 bases and J lost 3, with 14 bases in between. Germline CDR1 MNHNS, CDR2 SASEGT. This CDR3 region has 17 residues. The CDR3 region is CASSEARSGLDTGELFF. CDR3 bases: TGTGCCAGCAGTGAAGCGCGGAGCGGTTTAGACACCGGGGAGCTGTTTTTT.

The gene calls are TRBV28 and TRBJ1-3, with TRBD1 as a possible D gene (6 bases). The CDR3 has 15 residues. Looked up from germline, CDR1 is MDHEN and CDR2 is SYDVKM. The V end was cut by 5 bases, the J end by 4 bases, with 15 bases between. The CDR3 spells CASSAVQGSGNTIYF. The DNA of the CDR3 is TGTGCCAGCAGTGCCGTGCAGGGGAGCGGAAACACCATATATTTT.

This chain joins TRBV5-1 and TRBJ2-4; TRBD1 aligns across 11 bases. Per the germline V gene, CDR1 is SGHRS and CDR2 is YFSETQ. The CDR3 consists of 18 residues. With 0 bases clipped from V and 3 bases from J, the junction kept 8 bases outside the gene matches. The chain's CDR3 is CASSLGGQGALDKNIQYF. CDR3 DNA: TGCGCCAGCAGCTTGGGCGGACAGGGGGCGCTGGACAAAAACATTCAGTACTTC.

The chain couples TRBV30 to TRBJ1-1; D remains unclear. Germline values: CDR1 GTSNPN, CDR2 SVGIG (reference sequence). There are 15 residues in the CDR3. V was pared by 0 bases and J by 3 bases, with 14 bases between. The CDR3 here is CAWSVRPGRDTEAFF. The DNA for the CDR3 is TGTGCCTGGAGTGTACGTCCGGGTCGCGACACTGAAGCTTTCTTT.

The rearrangement links TRBV18 to TRBJ2-5, with 7 positions matching TRBD1. Germline CDR1 reads KGHSH; CDR2 reads LQKENI. V shed 4 bases and J 5 bases; nucleotides not matched to a gene: 13. The CDR3 consists of 16 residues. The CDR3 loop is CASSRSVRGSRETQYF. Written as DNA, the CDR3 is TGTGCCAGCTCACGCAGCGTCAGGGGGAGTAGGGAGACCCAGTACTTC.